These T cell receptor beta chains were read from a single sample in a study of shared clonotypes between healthy human individuals. Sequenced by immunoSEQ multiplex PCR; TCRdb stores in-frame clones only, minus some. Among about 680,000 clones listed, about three quarters were seen once. The sequenced material came from memory CD4+ T cells sorted from blood. The receptors come from a woman in her 30s in good health. The CDR3 runs from the conserved cysteine through the conserved F or W. A D gene is named only where the DNA matches it firmly. Not every row has a clone size; where given, it reads once, few, many or a size class.

TRBV6-1	NA	NA	TRBJ2-7	CASSEKGSYEQYF	TGTGCCAGCAGTGAGAAGGGATCCTACGAGCAGTACTTC
TRBV15	NA	TRBD2	TRBJ2-2	CATSREYTGGGTGELFF	TGTGCCACCAGCAGAGAGTACACGGGAGGAGGCACCGGGGAGCTGTTTTTT
TRBV11-3	NA	NA	TRBJ1-1	CASSFTMNTEAFF	TGTGCCAGCAGCTTCACGATGAACACTGAAGCTTTCTTT
TRBV19	NA	TRBD1	TRBJ2-4	CASSVPGTVRFQYF	TGTGCCAGTAGTGTACCCGGGACAGTTAGGTTTCAGTACTTC
TRBV9	few	NA	TRBJ2-5	CASSLDSLGPQETQYF	TGTGCCAGCAGCCTCGACAGCCTTGGGCCCCAAGAGACCCAGTACTTC
TRBV29-1	NA	TRBD1	TRBJ1-2	CSVDRGQGYGYTF	TGCAGCGTCGACAGGGGGCAAGGCTATGGCTACACCTTC
TRBV2	NA	TRBD2	TRBJ2-7	CASSATTSGSYEQYF	TGTGCCAGCAGTGCTACCACTAGCGGGAGTTACGAGCAGTACTTC
TRBV4-2	few	TRBD2	TRBJ2-3	CASSQEGLAGVGDTQYF	TGTGCCAGCAGCCAAGAGGGTCTAGCGGGAGTTGGAGATACGCAGTATTTT
TRBV14	NA	TRBD1	TRBJ2-7	CASSQLGQGAYEQYF	TGTGCCAGCAGCCAATTGGGACAGGGAGCCTACGAGCAGTACTTC
TRBV25-1	once	TRBD2	TRBJ2-1	CASSTSGQGRGGEQFF	TGTGCCAGCAGTACTAGCGGGCAAGGCAGGGGGGGTGAGCAGTTCTTC
TRBV29-1	NA	NA	TRBJ2-1	CSVRISGYNEQFF	TGCAGTGTTCGGATATCAGGTTACAATGAGCAGTTCTTC
TRBV29-1	NA	NA	TRBJ2-3	CSVVGGVSTDTQYF	TGCAGCGTTGTTGGCGGGGTTAGCACAGATACGCAGTATTTT
TRBV19	NA	NA	TRBJ1-6	CASSMVNNNSPLHF	TGTGCCAGTAGTATGGTAAACAATAATTCACCCCTCCACTTT
TRBV5-1	few	NA	TRBJ2-3	CASSLVQGPSTDTQYF	TGCGCCAGCAGCTTGGTGCAGGGACCCTCCACAGATACGCAGTATTTT
TRBV28	NA	TRBD2	TRBJ2-4	CASTLAGGPAKNIQYF	TGTGCCAGCACACTAGCGGGAGGGCCGGCCAAAAACATTCAGTACTTC
TRBV2	many	TRBD1	TRBJ1-2	CASKGQTNYGYTF	TGTGCCAGCAAGGGACAGACTAACTATGGCTACACCTTC
TRBV5-4	NA	TRBD1	TRBJ2-7	CASSLEGQGREQYF	TGTGCCAGCAGCTTGGAAGGACAGGGTCGCGAGCAGTACTTC
TRBV5-4	NA	TRBD1	TRBJ1-4	CASSLPPGQGLDEKLFF	TGTGCCAGCAGCTTGCCCCCGGGACAGGGCTTGGATGAAAAACTGTTTTTT
TRBV19	once	NA	TRBJ2-1	CASARGGSYNEQFF	TGTGCCAGTGCAAGGGGCGGATCCTACAATGAGCAGTTCTTC
TRBV28	many	NA	TRBJ1-2	CASSFPLRGGYTF	TGTGCCAGCAGTTTTCCCCTCAGGGGCGGCTACACCTTC
TRBV25-1	NA	NA	TRBJ2-3	CASSDPTGTDTQYF	TGTGCCAGCAGTGACCCGACAGGCACAGATACGCAGTATTTT
TRBV5-5	NA	NA	TRBJ1-1	CASSLNPNTEAFF	TGTGCCAGCAGCTTGAACCCGAACACTGAAGCTTTCTTT
TRBV7-9	NA	NA	TRBJ2-7	CASSTREPSYEQYF	TGTGCCAGCAGCACCCGAGAGCCATCCTACGAGCAGTACTTC
TRBV15	NA	NA	TRBJ2-1	CATKLPGYNEQFF	TGTGCCACCAAGCTTCCGGGATACAATGAGCAGTTCTTC
TRBV7-3	NA	TRBD2	TRBJ2-5	CASSEWREGRETQYF	TGTGCCAGCAGTGAATGGCGGGAGGGCCGGGAGACCCAGTACTTC
TRBV7-2	few	TRBD2	TRBJ2-7	CASSFPGGYEQYF	TGTGCCAGCAGCTTTCCGGGAGGCTACGAGCAGTACTTC
TRBV7-3	NA	NA	TRBJ2-3	CASSPYTYKREWQDTQYF	TGTGCCAGCAGCCCGTATACATACAAGCGAGAGTGGCAAGATACGCAGTATTTT
TRBV25-1	NA	NA	TRBJ1-3	CASSEYPGAGNTIYF	TGTGCCAGCAGTGAATACCCAGGGGCTGGAAACACCATATATTTT
TRBV2	NA	NA	TRBJ2-3	CASRDWGLGVDTQYF	TGTGCCAGCAGGGATTGGGGACTTGGTGTAGATACGCAGTATTTT
TRBV6-1	NA	NA	TRBJ2-7	CASMRQLWTF	TGTGCCAGCATGAGACAGCTATGGACCTTC
TRBV10-3	NA	TRBD1	TRBJ1-4	CAISERAQGTNEKLFF	TGTGCCATCAGTGAGCGGGCACAGGGGACTAATGAAAAACTGTTTTTT
TRBV4-2	NA	TRBD2	TRBJ2-7	CASSQDPPAGLAGAGEQYF	TGTGCCAGCAGCCAAGATCCCCCCGCAGGACTAGCGGGAGCGGGCGAGCAGTACTTC
TRBV7-9	NA	TRBD1	TRBJ1-1	CASSLGQGALGTEAFF	TGTGCCAGCAGCTTAGGCCAGGGGGCACTCGGCACTGAAGCTTTCTTT
TRBV5-1	few	NA	TRBJ1-3	CASSLEGTGNTIYF	TGCGCCAGCAGCTTGGAGGGGACTGGAAACACCATATATTTT
TRBV5-4	NA	TRBD1	TRBJ2-7	CASSFWQGANYEQYF	TGTGCCAGCAGCTTTTGGCAGGGGGCTAACTACGAGCAGTACTTC
TRBV6-5	few	TRBD1	TRBJ2-7	CASSSRGTAYEQYF	TGTGCCAGCAGCTCGAGAGGGACAGCCTACGAGCAGTACTTC
TRBV20-1	few	NA	TRBJ2-7	CSATPGDEQYF	TGCAGTGCCACCCCAGGAGACGAGCAGTACTTC
TRBV27	NA	NA	TRBJ2-7	CASSPSRGPEKYF	TGTGCCAGCAGTCCTAGTCGGGGACCTGAGAAGTACTTC
TRBV7-2	NA	NA	TRBJ1-5	CASSPTVLTNQPQHF	TGTGCCAGCAGCCCGACAGTACTCACAAATCAGCCCCAGCATTTT
TRBV5-1	NA	TRBD2	TRBJ2-7	CASSFSGGAYEQYF	TGCGCCAGCAGCTTTAGCGGGGGCGCCTACGAGCAGTACTTC
TRBV2	NA	NA	TRBJ2-2	CASSAGDAERGELFF	TGTGCCAGCAGTGCAGGGGACGCGGAAAGAGGGGAGCTGTTTTTT
TRBV7-2	NA	NA	TRBJ1-2	CASSSRTGRGYTF	TGTGCCAGCAGCTCGAGAACAGGGCGAGGCTACACCTTC
TRBV19	NA	NA	TRBJ2-2	CASSRGNTGELFF	TGTGCCAGTAGTCGAGGGAACACCGGGGAGCTGTTTTTT
TRBV5-6	NA	TRBD2	TRBJ2-3	CASSLGLAGLTDTQYF	TGTGCCAGCAGCTTGGGGCTAGCGGGCCTCACAGATACGCAGTATTTT
TRBV9	NA	TRBD2	TRBJ2-1	CASSAQLAGGGEQFF	TGTGCCAGCAGCGCCCAATTAGCGGGAGGGGGTGAGCAGTTCTTC
TRBV5-4	NA	TRBD2	TRBJ2-7	CASRSGTSGSRYEQYF	TGTGCCAGCAGGTCCGGGACTAGCGGGAGCCGTTACGAGCAGTACTTC
TRBV6-4	once	TRBD1	TRBJ1-1	CASSVTQGAVAEAFF	TGTGCCAGCAGTGTCACACAGGGGGCGGTGGCTGAAGCTTTCTTT
TRBV19	NA	TRBD2	TRBJ2-7	CASSIGGAGGSYEQYF	TGTGCCAGTAGTATCGGGGGAGCGGGAGGATCCTACGAGCAGTACTTC
TRBV19	NA	TRBD2	TRBJ2-1	CATLRTSDYNEQFF	TGTGCCACCCTACGGACTAGCGACTACAATGAGCAGTTCTTC
TRBV28	NA	TRBD1	TRBJ1-3	CASSFPGDRGLWGNTIYF	TGTGCCAGCAGTTTTCCAGGAGACAGGGGGCTTTGGGGAAACACCATATATTTT
TRBV2	NA	TRBD1	TRBJ2-1	CASEGTGNHNEQFF	TGTGCCAGCGAGGGGACAGGGAATCACAATGAGCAGTTCTTC
TRBV5-8	NA	NA	TRBJ1-1	CASSAGGAMGTEAFF	TGTGCCAGCAGCGCTGGGGGCGCAATGGGCACTGAAGCTTTCTTT
TRBV5-1	NA	NA	TRBJ2-5	CASSPPTAGASLQETQYF	TGCGCCAGCAGCCCGCCAACGGCGGGGGCGAGCCTCCAAGAGACCCAGTACTTC
TRBV5-1	NA	NA	TRBJ2-3	CASSLGWPTDTQYF	TGCGCCAGCAGCCTGGGGTGGCCCACAGATACGCAGTATTTT
TRBV5-1	NA	TRBD1	TRBJ2-1	CASSLGDRDSVYPFF	TGCGCCAGCAGCTTGGGGGACAGGGATAGTGTTTATCCGTTCTTC
TRBV10-3	NA	TRBD2	TRBJ2-1	CAISRLAGEDEQFF	TGTGCCATCAGCCGACTAGCGGGAGAGGATGAGCAGTTCTTC
TRBV5-1	few	NA	TRBJ2-7	CASSLSTRGAYEQYF	TGCGCCAGCAGCTTGTCGACGAGGGGGGCCTACGAGCAGTACTTC
TRBV19	NA	NA	TRBJ2-7	CASSIDGTGNYEQYF	TGTGCCAGTAGTATAGACGGGACTGGCAACTACGAGCAGTACTTC